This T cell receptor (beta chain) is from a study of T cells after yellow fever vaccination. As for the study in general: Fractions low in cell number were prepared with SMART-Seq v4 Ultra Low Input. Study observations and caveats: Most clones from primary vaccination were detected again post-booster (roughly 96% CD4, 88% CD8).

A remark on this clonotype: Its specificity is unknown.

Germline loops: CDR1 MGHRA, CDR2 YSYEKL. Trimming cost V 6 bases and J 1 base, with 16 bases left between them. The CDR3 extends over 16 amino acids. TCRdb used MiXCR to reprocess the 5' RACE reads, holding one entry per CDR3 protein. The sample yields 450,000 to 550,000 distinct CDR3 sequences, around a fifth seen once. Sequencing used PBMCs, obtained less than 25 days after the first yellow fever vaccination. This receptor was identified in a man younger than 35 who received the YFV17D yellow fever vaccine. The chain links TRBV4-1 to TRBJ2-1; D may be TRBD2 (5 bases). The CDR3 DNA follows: TGCGCCAGCAGTCGATTCAGCGGAAGGTCCTACAATGAGCAGTTCTTC. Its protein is CASSRFSGRSYNEQFF.